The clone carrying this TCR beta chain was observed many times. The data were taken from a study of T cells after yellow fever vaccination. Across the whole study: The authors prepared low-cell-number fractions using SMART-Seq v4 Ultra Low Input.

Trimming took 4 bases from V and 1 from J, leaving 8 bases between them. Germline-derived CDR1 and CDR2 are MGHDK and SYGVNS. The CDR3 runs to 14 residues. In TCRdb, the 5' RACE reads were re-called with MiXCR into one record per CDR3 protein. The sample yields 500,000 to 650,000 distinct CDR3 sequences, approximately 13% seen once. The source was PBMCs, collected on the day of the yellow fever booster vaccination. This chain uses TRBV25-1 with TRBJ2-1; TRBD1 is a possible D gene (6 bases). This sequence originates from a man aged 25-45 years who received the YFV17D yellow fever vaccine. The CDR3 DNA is TGTGCCAGCAGTGCCGGACAGTCCTACAATGAGCAGTTCTTC. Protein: CASSAGQSYNEQFF.